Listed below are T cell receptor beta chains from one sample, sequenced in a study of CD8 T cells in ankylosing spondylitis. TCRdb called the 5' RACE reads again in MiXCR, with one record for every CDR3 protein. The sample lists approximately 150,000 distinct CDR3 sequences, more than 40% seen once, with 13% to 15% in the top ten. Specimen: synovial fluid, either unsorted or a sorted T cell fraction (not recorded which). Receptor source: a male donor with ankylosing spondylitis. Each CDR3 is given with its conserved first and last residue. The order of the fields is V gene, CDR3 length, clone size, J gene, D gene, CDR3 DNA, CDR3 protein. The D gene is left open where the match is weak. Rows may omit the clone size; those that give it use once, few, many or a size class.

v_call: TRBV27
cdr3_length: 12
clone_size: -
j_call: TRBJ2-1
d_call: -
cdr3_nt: TGTGCCAGCAGCAATTCCGGGGATGAGCAGTTCTTC
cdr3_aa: CASSNSGDEQFF

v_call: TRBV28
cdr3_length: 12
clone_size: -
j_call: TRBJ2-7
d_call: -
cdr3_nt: TGTGCCAGCAGTTTATGGGCTGAGGAGCAGTACTTC
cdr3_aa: CASSLWAEEQYF

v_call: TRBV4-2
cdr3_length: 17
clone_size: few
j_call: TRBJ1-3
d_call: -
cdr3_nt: TGTGCCAGCAGCCAAGCCTACAGCATACACTCTGGAAACACCATATATTTT
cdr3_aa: CASSQAYSIHSGNTIYF

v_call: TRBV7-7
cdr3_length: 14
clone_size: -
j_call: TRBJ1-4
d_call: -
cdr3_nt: TGTGCCAGCAGCCCTAACGTGGGGGTCGGGAAACTGTTTTTT
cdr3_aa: CASSPNVGVGKLFF

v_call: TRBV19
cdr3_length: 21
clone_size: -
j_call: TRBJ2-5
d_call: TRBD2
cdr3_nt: TGTGCCAGTAGTACCGGACTAGCGGGAGACCCCTACTACGATCCCCAAGAGACCCAGTACTTC
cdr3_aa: CASSTGLAGDPYYDPQETQYF

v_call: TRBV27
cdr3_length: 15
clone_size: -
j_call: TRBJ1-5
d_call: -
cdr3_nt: TGTGCCAGCAGTTTATCCAGGTGGGCCGATCAGCCCCAGCATTTT
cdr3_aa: CASSLSRWADQPQHF

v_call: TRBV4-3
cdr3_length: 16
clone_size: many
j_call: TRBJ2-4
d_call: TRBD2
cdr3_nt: TGCGCCAGCAGCCAAGATTTTGGAGCGGGAGTAAACATTCAGTACTTC
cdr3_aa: CASSQDFGAGVNIQYF

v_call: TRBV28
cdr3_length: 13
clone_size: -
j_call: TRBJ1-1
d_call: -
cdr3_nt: TGTGCCAGCAGTTTATTGTGGAACACTGAAGCTTTCTTT
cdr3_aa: CASSLLWNTEAFF

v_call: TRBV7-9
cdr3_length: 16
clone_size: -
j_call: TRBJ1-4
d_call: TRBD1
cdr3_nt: TGTGCCAGCAGCCGGCTGGACAGGTCCACTAATGAAAAACTGTTTTTT
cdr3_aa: CASSRLDRSTNEKLFF

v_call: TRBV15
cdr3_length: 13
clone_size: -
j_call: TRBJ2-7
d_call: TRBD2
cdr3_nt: TGTGCCACCAGCTCGGGGCGGGAGTACGAGCAGTACTTC
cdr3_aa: CATSSGREYEQYF

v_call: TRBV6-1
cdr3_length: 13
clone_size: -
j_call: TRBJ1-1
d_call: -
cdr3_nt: TGTGCCAGCATCGGATACCTGAACACTGAAGCTTTCTTT
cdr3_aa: CASIGYLNTEAFF

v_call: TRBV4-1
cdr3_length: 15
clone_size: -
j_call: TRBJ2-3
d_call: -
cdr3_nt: TGCGCCAGCAGCCAAGAACGACAGCTCACAGATACGCAGTATTTT
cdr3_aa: CASSQERQLTDTQYF

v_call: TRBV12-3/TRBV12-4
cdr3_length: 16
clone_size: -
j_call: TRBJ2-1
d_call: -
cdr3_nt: TGTGCCAGCAGGCCCTCGCAGGGGCAGCCGGGCGATGAGCAGTTCTTC
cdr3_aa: CASRPSQGQPGDEQFF

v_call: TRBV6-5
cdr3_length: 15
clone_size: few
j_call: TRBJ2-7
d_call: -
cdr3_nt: TGTGCCAGCAGCTTCCTCGCCGGGACATTCTACGAGCAGTACTTC
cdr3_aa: CASSFLAGTFYEQYF

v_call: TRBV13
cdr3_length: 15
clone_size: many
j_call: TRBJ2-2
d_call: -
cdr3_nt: TGTGCCAGCAGCCTTGAGGCTGGGAACACCGGGGAGCTGTTTTTT
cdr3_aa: CASSLEAGNTGELFF

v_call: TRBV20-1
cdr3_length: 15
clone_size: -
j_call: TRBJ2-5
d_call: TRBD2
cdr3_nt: TGCAGTGCTAGAGATGGTAGCGGGACGGCAGAGACCCAGTACTTC
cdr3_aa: CSARDGSGTAETQYF

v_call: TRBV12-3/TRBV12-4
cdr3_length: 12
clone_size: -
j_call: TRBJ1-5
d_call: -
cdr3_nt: TGTGCCAGCAGTTTTCGGCGGGGGGCCCAGCATTTT
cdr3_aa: CASSFRRGAQHF

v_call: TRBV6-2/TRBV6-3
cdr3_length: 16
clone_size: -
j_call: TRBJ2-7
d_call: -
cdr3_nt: TGTGCCAGCAGCCCTCCCCGGGCCCAGAGCTCCTACGAGCAGTACTTC
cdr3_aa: CASSPPRAQSSYEQYF

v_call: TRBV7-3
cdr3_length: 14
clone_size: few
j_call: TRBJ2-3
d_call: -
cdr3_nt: TGTGCCAGCAGCTCAGGGATCCGCACAGATACGCAGTATTTT
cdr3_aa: CASSSGIRTDTQYF

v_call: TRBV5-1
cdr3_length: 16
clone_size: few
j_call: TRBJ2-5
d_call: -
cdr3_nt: TGCGCCAGCAGCTTGGGATTCACAGGGCTCCAAGAGACCCAGTACTTC
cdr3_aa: CASSLGFTGLQETQYF

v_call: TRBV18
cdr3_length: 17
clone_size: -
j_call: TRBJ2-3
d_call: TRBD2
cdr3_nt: TGTGCCAGCTCGGTTAGACTAGCGGACTTCTTCACAGATACGCAGTATTTT
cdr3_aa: CASSVRLADFFTDTQYF

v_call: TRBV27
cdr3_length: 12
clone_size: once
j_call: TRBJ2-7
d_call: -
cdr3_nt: TGTGCCAGCAGTATAGGATTTGGCGAGCAGTACTTC
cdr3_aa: CASSIGFGEQYF

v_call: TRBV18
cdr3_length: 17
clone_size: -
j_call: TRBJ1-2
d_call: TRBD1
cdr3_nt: TGTGCCAGCTCACACCGGACAGGGGGCGCGACCAACTATGGCTACACCTTC
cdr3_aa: CASSHRTGGATNYGYTF

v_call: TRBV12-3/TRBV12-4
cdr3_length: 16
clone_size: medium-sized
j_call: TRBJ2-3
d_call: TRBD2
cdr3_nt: TGTGCCAGCAGCAACCTAGCGGGAGCCCTCACAGATACGCAGTATTTT
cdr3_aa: CASSNLAGALTDTQYF

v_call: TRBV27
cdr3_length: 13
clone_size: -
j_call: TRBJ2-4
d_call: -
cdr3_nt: TGTGCCAGCAGTACCTGGGACCAAAACATTCAGTACTTC
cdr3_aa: CASSTWDQNIQYF

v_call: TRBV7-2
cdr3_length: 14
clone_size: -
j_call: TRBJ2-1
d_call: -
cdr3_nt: TGTGCCAGCAGCCCGCCCCTCAGCTACGATGAGCAGTTCTTC
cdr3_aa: CASSPPLSYDEQFF

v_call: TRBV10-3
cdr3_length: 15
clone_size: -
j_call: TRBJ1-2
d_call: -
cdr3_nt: TGTGCCATCAGTGAGTTCCCTATAGGACATTATGGCTACACCTTC
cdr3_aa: CAISEFPIGHYGYTF

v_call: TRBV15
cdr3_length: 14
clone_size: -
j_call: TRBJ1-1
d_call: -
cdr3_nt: TGTGCCACCAGCAGAGGAGGGAAGAACACTGAAGCTTTCTTT
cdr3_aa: CATSRGGKNTEAFF

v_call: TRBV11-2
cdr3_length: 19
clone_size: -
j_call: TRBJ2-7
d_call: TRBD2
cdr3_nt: TGTGCCAGCAGCCCCCCGGGGGTGCGGGAGGGGAAAGGCCCCTACGAGCAGTACTTC
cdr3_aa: CASSPPGVREGKGPYEQYF

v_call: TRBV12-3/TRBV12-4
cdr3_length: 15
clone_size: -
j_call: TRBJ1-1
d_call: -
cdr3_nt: TGTGCCAGCAGTTCTACAGGGTGGGGAAACACTGAAGCTTTCTTT
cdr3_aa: CASSSTGWGNTEAFF

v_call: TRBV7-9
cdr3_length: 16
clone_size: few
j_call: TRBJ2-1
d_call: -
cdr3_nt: TGTGCCAGCAGGTCAGGGGAACCTCCTTGGAGCAATGAGCAGTTCTTC
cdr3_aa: CASRSGEPPWSNEQFF

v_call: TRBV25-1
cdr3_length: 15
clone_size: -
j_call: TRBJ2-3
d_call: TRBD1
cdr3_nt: TGTGCCAGCAGTGATGATAGGGGGCGCTCAGATACGCAGTATTTT
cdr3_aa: CASSDDRGRSDTQYF

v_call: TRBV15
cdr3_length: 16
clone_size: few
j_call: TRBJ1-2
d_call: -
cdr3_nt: TGTGCCACCAGCAGACAAACAGGAGCCTCTAACTATGGCTACACCTTC
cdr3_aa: CATSRQTGASNYGYTF

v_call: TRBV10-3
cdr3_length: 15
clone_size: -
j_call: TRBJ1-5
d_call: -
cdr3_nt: TGTGCCATCAGTGAAGGCCGCACAATCAATCAGCCCCAGCATTTT
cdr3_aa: CAISEGRTINQPQHF

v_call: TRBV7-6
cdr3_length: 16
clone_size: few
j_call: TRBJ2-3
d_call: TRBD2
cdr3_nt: TGTGCCAGCAGCTTAGTGCGGGGAGGGAGAGCAGATACGCAGTATTTT
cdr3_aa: CASSLVRGGRADTQYF

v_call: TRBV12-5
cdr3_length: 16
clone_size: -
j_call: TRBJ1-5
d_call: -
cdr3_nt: TGTGCTAGTGGTCCCCCCGGCGTGGTCCTCAATCAGCCCCAGCATTTT
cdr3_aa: CASGPPGVVLNQPQHF

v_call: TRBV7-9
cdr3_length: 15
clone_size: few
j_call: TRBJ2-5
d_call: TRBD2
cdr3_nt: TGTGCCAGCAGCTTACAGCGGGGGGGCTATGAGACCCAGTACTTC
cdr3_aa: CASSLQRGGYETQYF

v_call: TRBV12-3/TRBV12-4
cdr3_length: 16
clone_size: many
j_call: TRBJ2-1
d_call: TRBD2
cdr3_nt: TGTGCCAGCAGTCCGAGCCGACTAGCGATCTACAATGAGCAGTTCTTC
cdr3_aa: CASSPSRLAIYNEQFF

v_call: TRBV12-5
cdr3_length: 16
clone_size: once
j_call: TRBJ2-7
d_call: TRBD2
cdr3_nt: TGTGCTAGTGCCATCTTGGGTCTAGCGGGGGCCTCGTCACAGTACTTC
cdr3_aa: CASAILGLAGASSQYF

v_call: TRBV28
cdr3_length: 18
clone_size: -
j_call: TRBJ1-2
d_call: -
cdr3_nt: TGTGCCAGCAGTGCCCCCAGGGTGCATTCCCTCAGGGACTATGGCTACACCTTC
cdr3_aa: CASSAPRVHSLRDYGYTF

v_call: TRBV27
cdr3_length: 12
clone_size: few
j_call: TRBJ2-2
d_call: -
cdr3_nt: TGTGCCAGCACCTCAATCGGCGGGGAGCTGTTTTTT
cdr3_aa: CASTSIGGELFF

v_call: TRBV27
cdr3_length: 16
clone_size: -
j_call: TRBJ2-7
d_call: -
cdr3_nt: TGTGCCAGCAGTTTATGGGGCCGTCGCAGGTTCCACGAGCAGTACTTC
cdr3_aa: CASSLWGRRRFHEQYF

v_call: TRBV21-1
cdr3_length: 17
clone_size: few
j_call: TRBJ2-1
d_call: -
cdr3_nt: TGTGCCAGCAGCATCAGGGGGAACCAGGACTCCTACAATGAGCAGTTCTTC
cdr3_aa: CASSIRGNQDSYNEQFF

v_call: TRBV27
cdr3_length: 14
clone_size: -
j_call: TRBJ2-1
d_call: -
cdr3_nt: TGTGCCAGCAGTTTATTACTATCTGGGAATGAGCAGTTCTTC
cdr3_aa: CASSLLLSGNEQFF

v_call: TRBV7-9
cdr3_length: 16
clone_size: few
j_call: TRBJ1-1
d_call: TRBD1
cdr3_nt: TGTGCCAGCAGCTTAGGTACGGACAGGGGGCTGACTGAAGCTTTCTTT
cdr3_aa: CASSLGTDRGLTEAFF

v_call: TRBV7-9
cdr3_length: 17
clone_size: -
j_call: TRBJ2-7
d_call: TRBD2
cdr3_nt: TGTGCCAGCAGCTTAGTGGCAGCGGGAACCAGCTCCTACGAGCAGTACTTC
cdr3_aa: CASSLVAAGTSSYEQYF